This T cell receptor beta chain was identified in a study of blood T cell repertoires in COVID-19. Study-level information: T cells, B-cell-depleted T cells, or PBMCs supplied cDNA or gDNA.

The V gene's germline CDR1 is SGHRS and CDR2 YFSETQ. The CDR3 spans 16 residues. V was shortened by 4 bases and J by 1 base, with 14 bases between the two germline ends. Generated by immunoSEQ multiplex PCR, the TCRdb table keeps only in-frame clones and is missing some. The sample lists fewer than 400,000 clones, over 80% occurring once. The chain uses TRBV5-1 and TRBJ2-2, with D possibly TRBD1 on 6 matching bases. The sequence came from a woman under 30 who had recovered from COVID-19. The sequenced sample consisted of PBMCs or T cells enriched from blood (not recorded which). The CDR3 bases are TGCGCCAGCAGCCCGCTCTGGACAGAGAACACCGGGGAGCTGTTTTTT. Its translation: CASSPLWTENTGELFF.